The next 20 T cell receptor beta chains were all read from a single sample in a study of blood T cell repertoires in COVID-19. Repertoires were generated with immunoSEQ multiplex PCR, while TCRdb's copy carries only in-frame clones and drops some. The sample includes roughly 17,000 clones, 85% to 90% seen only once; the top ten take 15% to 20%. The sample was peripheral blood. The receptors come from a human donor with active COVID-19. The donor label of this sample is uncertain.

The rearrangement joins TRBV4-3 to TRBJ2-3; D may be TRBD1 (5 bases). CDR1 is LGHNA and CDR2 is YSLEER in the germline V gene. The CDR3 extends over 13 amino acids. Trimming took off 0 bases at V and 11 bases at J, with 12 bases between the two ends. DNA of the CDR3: TGCGCCAGCAGCCAAGATCCTAGGGGATTGCAGTATTTT. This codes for CASSQDPRGLQYF.

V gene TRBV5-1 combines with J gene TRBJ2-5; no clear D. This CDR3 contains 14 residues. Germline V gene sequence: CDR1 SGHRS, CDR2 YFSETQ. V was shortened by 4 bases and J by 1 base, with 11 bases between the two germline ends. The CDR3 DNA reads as TGCGCCAGCAGCCCCCGTGGCAGCCAAGAGACCCAGTACTTC. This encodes CASSPRGSQETQYF.

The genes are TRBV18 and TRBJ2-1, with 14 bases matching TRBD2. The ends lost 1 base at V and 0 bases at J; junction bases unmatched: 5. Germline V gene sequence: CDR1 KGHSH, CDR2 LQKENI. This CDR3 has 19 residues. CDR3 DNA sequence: TGTGCCAGCTCACCACGACTAGCGGGGGGGAGAAGCTCCTACAATGAGCAGTTCTTC. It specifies CASSPRLAGGRSSYNEQFF.

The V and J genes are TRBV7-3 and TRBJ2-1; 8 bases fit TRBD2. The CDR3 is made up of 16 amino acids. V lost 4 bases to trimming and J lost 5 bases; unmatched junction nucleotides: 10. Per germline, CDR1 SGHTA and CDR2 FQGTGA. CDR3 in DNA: TGTGCCAGCAGCTGGAGGGGTAGCGGGGTGCACAATGAGCAGTTCTTC. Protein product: CASSWRGSGVHNEQFF. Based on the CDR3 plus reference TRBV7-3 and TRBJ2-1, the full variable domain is GAGVSQTPSNKVTEKGKYVELRCDPISGHTALYWYRQSLGQGPEFLIYFQGTGAADDSGLPNDRFFAVRPEGSVSTLKIQRTERGDSAVYLCASSWRGSGVHNEQFFGPGTRLTVL.

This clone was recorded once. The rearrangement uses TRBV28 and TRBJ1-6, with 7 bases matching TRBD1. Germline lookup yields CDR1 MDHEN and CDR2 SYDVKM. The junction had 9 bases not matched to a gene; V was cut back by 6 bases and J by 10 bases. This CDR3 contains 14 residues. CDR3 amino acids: CASSPRQGSSPLHF. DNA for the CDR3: TGTGCCAGCAGCCCCCGACAGGGAAGCTCACCCCTCCACTTT.

The CDR3 coding sequence is TGTGCCAGCAGTCGACTAGGGTCGGCCGGGGAGCTGTTTTTT. Residues: CASSRLGSAGELFF. This chain links TRBV6-5 with TRBJ2-2; the D gene is possibly TRBD2 (6 bases). Germline CDR1 MNHEY, CDR2 SVGAGI. V was shortened by 5 bases and J by 6 bases, with 13 bases between the two germline ends. CDR3 length equals 14 residues.

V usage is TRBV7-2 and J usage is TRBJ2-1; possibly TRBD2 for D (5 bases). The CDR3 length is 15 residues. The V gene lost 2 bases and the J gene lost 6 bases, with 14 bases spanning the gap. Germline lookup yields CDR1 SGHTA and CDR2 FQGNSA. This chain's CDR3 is CASSLMGSRVNEQFF. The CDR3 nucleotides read TGTGCCAGCAGCTTAATGGGGAGCCGGGTCAATGAGCAGTTCTTC.

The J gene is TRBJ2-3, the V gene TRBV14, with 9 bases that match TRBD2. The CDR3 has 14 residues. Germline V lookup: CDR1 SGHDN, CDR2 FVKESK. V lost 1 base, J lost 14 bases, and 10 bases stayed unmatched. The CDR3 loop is CASSQGNGAGGLYF. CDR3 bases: TGTGCCAGCAGCCAAGGGAATGGAGCGGGGGGATTGTATTTT.

The CDR3 reads CATGQGAGTQYF. The DNA of the CDR3 is TGTGCCACAGGACAGGGTGCGGGTACGCAGTATTTT. This rearrangement joins TRBV6-5 to TRBJ2-3; 8 nucleotides line up with TRBD1. Germline V gives CDR1 MNHEY, CDR2 SVGAGI. After removal of 10 bases from V and 8 bases from J, the junction contained 8 bases not matched to a gene. The length of the CDR3 is 12 residues.

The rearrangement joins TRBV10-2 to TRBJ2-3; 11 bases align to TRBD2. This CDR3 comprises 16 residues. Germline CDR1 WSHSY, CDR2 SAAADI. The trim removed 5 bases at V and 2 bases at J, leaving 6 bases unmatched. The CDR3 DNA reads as TGCGCCAGCAGTCCCGGGACTAGCGGAAACACAGATACGCAGTATTTT. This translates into CASSPGTSGNTDTQYF.

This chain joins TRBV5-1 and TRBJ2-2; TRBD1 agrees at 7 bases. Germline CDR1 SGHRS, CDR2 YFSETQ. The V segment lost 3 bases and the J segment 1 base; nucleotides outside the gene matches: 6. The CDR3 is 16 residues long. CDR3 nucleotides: TGCGCCAGCAGCTCACTAAGACAGGGGAACACCGGGGAGCTGTTTTTT. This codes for CASSSLRQGNTGELFF.

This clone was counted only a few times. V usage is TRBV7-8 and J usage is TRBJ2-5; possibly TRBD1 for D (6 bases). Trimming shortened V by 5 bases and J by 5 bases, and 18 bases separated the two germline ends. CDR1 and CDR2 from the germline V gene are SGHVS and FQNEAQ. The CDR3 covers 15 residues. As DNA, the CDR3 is TGTGCCAGCAGCGGAACCGGGACACCCGCCGAGACCCAGTACTTC. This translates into CASSGTGTPAETQYF.

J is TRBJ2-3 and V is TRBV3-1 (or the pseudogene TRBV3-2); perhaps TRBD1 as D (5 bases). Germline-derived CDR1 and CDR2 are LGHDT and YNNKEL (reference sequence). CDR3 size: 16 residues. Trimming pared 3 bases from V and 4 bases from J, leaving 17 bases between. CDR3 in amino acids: CASSQDQGVWSDTQYF. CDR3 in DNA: TGTGCCAGCAGCCAGGACCAAGGGGTTTGGTCAGATACGCAGTATTTT.

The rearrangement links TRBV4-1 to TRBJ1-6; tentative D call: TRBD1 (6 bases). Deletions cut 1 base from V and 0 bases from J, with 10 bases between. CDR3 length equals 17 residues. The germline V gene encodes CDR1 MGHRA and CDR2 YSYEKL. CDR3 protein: CASSQVTGHSYNSPLHF. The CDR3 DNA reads TGCGCCAGCAGCCAAGTCACAGGGCACTCCTATAATTCACCCCTCCACTTT.

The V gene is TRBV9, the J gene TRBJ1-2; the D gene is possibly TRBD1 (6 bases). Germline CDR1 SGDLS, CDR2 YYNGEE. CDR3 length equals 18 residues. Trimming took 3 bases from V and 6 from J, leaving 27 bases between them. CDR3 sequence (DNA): TGTGCCAGCAGCGCGGACAGCCCCCATGTCCCAATTAGGGATGGCTACACCTTC. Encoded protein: CASSADSPHVPIRDGYTF.

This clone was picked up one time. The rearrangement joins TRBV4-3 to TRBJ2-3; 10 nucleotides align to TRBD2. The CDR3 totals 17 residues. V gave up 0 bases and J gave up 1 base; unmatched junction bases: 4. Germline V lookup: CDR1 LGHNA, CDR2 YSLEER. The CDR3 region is CASSQDWLAGGTDTQYF. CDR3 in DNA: TGCGCCAGCAGCCAAGATTGGCTAGCGGGGGGCACAGATACGCAGTATTTT.

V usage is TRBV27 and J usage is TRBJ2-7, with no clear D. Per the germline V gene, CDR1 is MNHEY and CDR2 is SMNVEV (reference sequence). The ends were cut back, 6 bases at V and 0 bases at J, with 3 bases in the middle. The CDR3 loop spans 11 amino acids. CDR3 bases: TGTGCCAGCAGGTACTCCTACGAGCAGTACTTC. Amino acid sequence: CASRYSYEQYF.

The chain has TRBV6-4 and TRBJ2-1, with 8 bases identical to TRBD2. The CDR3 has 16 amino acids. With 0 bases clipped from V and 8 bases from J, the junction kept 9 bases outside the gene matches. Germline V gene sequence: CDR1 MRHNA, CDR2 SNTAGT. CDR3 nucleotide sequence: TGTGCCAGCAGTGACTCGATCGGCGGGGGGCACGATGAGCAGTTCTTC. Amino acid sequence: CASSDSIGGGHDEQFF.

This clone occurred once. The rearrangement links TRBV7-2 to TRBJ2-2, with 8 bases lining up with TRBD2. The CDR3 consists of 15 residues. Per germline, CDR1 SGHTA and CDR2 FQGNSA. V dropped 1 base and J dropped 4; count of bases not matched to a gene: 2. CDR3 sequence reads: CASSLVAGGTGELFF. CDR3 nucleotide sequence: TGTGCCAGCAGCTTAGTGGCGGGGGGCACCGGGGAGCTGTTTTTT.

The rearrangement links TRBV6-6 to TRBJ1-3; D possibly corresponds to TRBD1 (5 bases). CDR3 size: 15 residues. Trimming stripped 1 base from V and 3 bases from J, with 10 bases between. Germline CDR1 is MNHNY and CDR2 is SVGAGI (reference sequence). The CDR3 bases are TGTGCCAGCAGTTACTTAGGGGCTAATGGAAACACCATATATTTT. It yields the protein CASSYLGANGNTIYF.